These 14 T cell receptor beta chains were all obtained from the same sample, sequenced in a study of T cell repertoires in cytomegalovirus infection. TCRdb redid the calling of the reads with MiXCR, one entry per CDR3 protein. The sample has 150,000 to 200,000 distinct CDR3 sequences; about 20% are singletons. Sequencing used PBMCs. The receptors come from a human donor in good health (CMV status not recorded). Some clones in this sample may be carry-over from other donors' samples.

The CDR3 nucleotides are TGTGCCAGCAGTTACCCCCCCAGGGCGAACACTGAAGCTTTCTTT. This gives the protein CASSYPPRANTEAFF. The J gene is TRBJ1-1, the V gene TRBV12-3 or TRBV12-4, with D possibly matching TRBD1 (5 bases). The CDR3 consists of 15 residues. The V and J ends lost 4 bases and 1 base respectively, with 13 bases between them.

The V gene is TRBV11-2, the J gene TRBJ1-3, with 10 bases matching TRBD1. Trimming removed 1 base from V and 2 bases from J; junction bases left unmatched: 2. CDR1 is SGHAT and CDR2 is FQNNGV in the germline V gene. There are 16 residues in the CDR3. Here the CDR3 reads CASSLAGTGAGNTIYF. As DNA, the CDR3 is TGTGCCAGCAGCTTAGCCGGGACAGGGGCTGGAAACACCATATATTTT.

The rearrangement links TRBV6-1 to TRBJ1-5; TRBD1 might be the D (6 bases). The CDR3 sequence is 15 residues long. Germline V gene data show CDR1 as MNHNS and CDR2 as SASEGT. Trimming removed 1 base from V and 6 bases from J, with 13 bases in between. The CDR3 sequence is CASSEEGGGSQPQHF. The CDR3 nucleotides are TGTGCCAGCAGTGAAGAAGGAGGGGGTTCTCAGCCCCAGCATTTT.

V and J are TRBV27 and TRBJ2-2; D is perhaps TRBD2 (6 bases). V was shortened by 3 bases and J by 6 bases, with 11 bases between the two germline ends. CDR1 is MNHEY and CDR2 is SMNVEV in the germline V gene (reference sequence). The CDR3 has 14 residues. The CDR3, as DNA: TGTGCCAGCAGTTTTTCGGGAGTTTCCGGGGAGCTGTTTTTT. As protein: CASSFSGVSGELFF.

The gene calls are TRBV28 and TRBJ2-1; 8 bases fit TRBD2. This CDR3 comprises 19 residues. The ends lost 6 bases at V and 7 bases at J; junction bases unmatched: 23. Germline lookup yields CDR1 MDHEN and CDR2 SYDVKM. Here the CDR3 DNA reads TGTGCCAGCAGCTCACGTCTGGTAATCGGGAGGGGACTCGGGAATGAGCAGTTCTTC. Translation: CASSSRLVIGRGLGNEQFF. The full variable domain, with the rest looked up from reference TRBV28 and TRBJ2-1, is DVKVTQSSRYLVKRTGEKVFLECVQDMDHENMFWYRQDPGLGLRLIYFSYDVKMKEKGDIPEGYSVSREKKERFSLILESASTNQTSMYLCASSSRLVIGRGLGNEQFFGPGTRLTVL.

This clonotype has more than one count but fewer than ten. In DNA, the CDR3 is TGCGCCCCCACCCCATCAGGGCGTAAGCCTCCCTACGAGCAGTACTTC. Translating it yields CAPTPSGRKPPYEQYF. This chain links TRBV23-1 with TRBJ2-7; tentatively, D is TRBD1 (5 bases). TRBV23-1 is an ORF, and what it does is uncertain. Trimming left V 11 bases short and J 2 bases short, with 25 bases between. The CDR3 is 16 amino acids.

This clonotype was picked up many times. The chain uses TRBV7-2 and TRBJ2-5; 11 bases are shared with TRBD2. V lost 5 bases, J lost 5 bases, and 13 bases stayed unmatched. Germline CDR1 and CDR2: SGHTA and FQGNSA. The CDR3 covers 17 residues. The CDR3 coding sequence is TGTGCCAGCAGCCCTGCACTAGCGGGAGCGGTCGGGGAGACCCAGTACTTC. Its protein product is CASSPALAGAVGETQYF.

V is TRBV11-2 and J is TRBJ2-7, with D possibly being TRBD1 or TRBD2 (5 bases each). With 4 bases removed from V and 2 bases from J, the gap between germline ends came to 12 bases. This CDR3 has 14 amino acids. In germline, CDR1 is SGHAT, CDR2 FQNNGV. The CDR3 loop reads CASSWDARTYEQYF. The CDR3 DNA reads as TGTGCCAGCAGCTGGGACGCCCGGACCTACGAGCAGTACTTC.

This chain connects TRBV5-1 to TRBJ2-2; 11 bases align to TRBD1. Unmatched junction bases numbered 9, after V lost 4 bases and J lost 7 bases. The CDR3 is made up of 16 amino acids. Germline-derived CDR1 and CDR2 are SGHRS and YFSETQ. The chain's CDR3 is CASSPGQGAIIGELFF. The CDR3 region has the DNA TGCGCCAGCAGCCCCGGACAGGGGGCTATTATCGGGGAGCTGTTTTTT.

CDR3 nucleotides: TGCGCCAGCAGCGACAGAGTAGCGGGAGGACAGACAGATACGCAGTATTTT. Protein: CASSDRVAGGQTDTQYF. The chain combines TRBV5-1 with TRBJ2-3; 10 bases agree with TRBD2. With 4 bases clipped from V and 3 bases from J, the junction kept 11 bases outside the gene matches. This CDR3 has 17 residues. Germline V gene lookup returns CDR1 SGHRS and CDR2 YFSETQ.

In this sample, this clonotype turned up a few times. The chain carries TRBV6-2 or TRBV6-3 and TRBJ1-5; D gene unclear. The CDR3 is made up of 15 amino acids. V was shortened by 4 bases and J by 0 bases, with 10 bases between the two germline ends. Germline CDR1 is MNHEY and CDR2 is SVGEGT. The CDR3 here is CASSSRAYSNQPQHF. The CDR3, as DNA: TGTGCCAGCAGTTCACGGGCTTATAGCAATCAGCCCCAGCATTTT.

This clonotype was found a few times. The chain links TRBV5-4 to TRBJ2-1; weak D call: TRBD1 (7 bases). CDR3 length equals 17 residues. Germline V gene lookup returns CDR1 SGHNT and CDR2 YYREEE (reference sequence). Deletions cut 4 bases from V and 7 bases from J, with 24 bases between. The DNA for the CDR3 is TGTGCCAGCAGCGGGGGGACAGCGGCTCGGCCAGATAATGAGCAGTTCTTC. Translating it yields CASSGGTAARPDNEQFF. Supplemented by reference TRBV5-4 and TRBJ2-1, the full variable domain reads ETGVTQSPTHLIKTRGQQVTLRCSSQSGHNTVSWYQQALGQGPQFIFQYYREEENGRGNFPPRFSGLQFPNYSSELNVNALELDDSALYLCASSGGTAARPDNEQFFGPGTRLTVL.

The chain employs TRBV9 and TRBJ2-6, with 9 nucleotides matching TRBD2. The CDR3 loop spans 18 amino acids. The germline gives CDR1 SGDLS, CDR2 YYNGEE. The trim removed 0 bases at V and 0 bases at J, leaving 4 bases unmatched. The CDR3 bases are TGTGCCAGCAGCGTAGGAAGCGGGAGGAGCTCTGGGGCCAACGTCCTGACTTTC. This codes for CASSVGSGRSSGANVLTF.

This clonotype appeared a few times. V is TRBV6-1 and J is TRBJ2-1, with D perhaps matching TRBD2 (5 bases). CDR3 size: 15 residues. Trimming pared 6 bases from V and 0 bases from J, leaving 12 bases between. Germline V lookup: CDR1 MNHNS, CDR2 SASEGT. The CDR3, as DNA: TGTGCCAGCAGCGCCCTGGACTCCTCCTACAATGAGCAGTTCTTC. Protein product: CASSALDSSYNEQFF.